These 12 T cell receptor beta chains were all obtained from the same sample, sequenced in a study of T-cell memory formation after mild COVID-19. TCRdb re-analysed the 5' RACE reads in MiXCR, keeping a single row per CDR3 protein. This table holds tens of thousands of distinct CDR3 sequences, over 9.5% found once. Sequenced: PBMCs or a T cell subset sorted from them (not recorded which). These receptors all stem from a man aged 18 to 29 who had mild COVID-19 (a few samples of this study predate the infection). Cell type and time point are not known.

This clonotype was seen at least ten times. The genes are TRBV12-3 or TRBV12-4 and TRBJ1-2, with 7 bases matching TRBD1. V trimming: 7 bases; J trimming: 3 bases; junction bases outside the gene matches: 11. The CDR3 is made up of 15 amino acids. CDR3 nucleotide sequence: TGTGCCAGCACAGGGGGGGCAGGCTGGGACTATGGCTACACCTTC. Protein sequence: CASTGGAGWDYGYTF.

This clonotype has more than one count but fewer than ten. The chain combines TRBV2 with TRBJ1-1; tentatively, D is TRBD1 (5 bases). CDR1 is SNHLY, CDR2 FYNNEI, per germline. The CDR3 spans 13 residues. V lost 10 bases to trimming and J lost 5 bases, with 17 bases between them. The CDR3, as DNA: TGTGCCACCCGCCGGGGGGAAGGAACTGAAGCTTTCTTT. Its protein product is CATRRGEGTEAFF.

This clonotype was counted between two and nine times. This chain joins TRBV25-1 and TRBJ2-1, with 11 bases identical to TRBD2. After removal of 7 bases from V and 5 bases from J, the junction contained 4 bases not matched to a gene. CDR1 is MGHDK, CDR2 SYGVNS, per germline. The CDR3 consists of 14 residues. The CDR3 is CASTHSGGDNEQFF. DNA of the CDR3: TGTGCCAGCACCCATAGCGGGGGGGACAATGAGCAGTTCTTC.

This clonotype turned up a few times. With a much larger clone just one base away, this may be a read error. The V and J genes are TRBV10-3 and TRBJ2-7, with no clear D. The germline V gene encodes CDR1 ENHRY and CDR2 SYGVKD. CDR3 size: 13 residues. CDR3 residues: CARGAVIAYEQYF. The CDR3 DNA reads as TGTGCACGTGGAGCAGTTATAGCCTACGAGCAGTACTTC.

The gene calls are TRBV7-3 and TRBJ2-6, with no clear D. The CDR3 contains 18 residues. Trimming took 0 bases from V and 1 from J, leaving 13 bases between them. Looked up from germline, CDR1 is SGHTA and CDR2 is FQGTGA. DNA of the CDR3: TGTGCCAGCAGCTTAACAGGAAGAAGCTTTTCTGGGGCCAACGTCCTGACTTTC. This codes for CASSLTGRSFSGANVLTF.

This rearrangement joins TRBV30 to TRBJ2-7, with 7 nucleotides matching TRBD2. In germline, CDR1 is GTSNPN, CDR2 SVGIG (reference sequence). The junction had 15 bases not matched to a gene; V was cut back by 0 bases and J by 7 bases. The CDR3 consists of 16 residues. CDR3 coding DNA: TGTGCCTGGAGTGTACGCGGGGTAGGCGGGGGTGGAGAGCAGTACTTC. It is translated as CAWSVRGVGGGGEQYF.

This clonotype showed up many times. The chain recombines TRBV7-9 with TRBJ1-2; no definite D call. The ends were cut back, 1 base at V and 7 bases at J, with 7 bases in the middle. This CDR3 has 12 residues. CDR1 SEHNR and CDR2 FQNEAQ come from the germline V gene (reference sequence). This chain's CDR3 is CASSLEAFGYTF. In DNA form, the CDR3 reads TGTGCCAGCAGCTTAGAGGCCTTTGGCTACACCTTC. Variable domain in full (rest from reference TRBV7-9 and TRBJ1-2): DTGVSQNPRHKITKRGQNVTFRCDPISEHNRLYWYRQTLGQGPEFLTYFQNEAQLEKSRLLSDRFSAERPKGSFSTLEIQRTEQGDSAMYLCASSLEAFGYTFGSGTRLTVV.

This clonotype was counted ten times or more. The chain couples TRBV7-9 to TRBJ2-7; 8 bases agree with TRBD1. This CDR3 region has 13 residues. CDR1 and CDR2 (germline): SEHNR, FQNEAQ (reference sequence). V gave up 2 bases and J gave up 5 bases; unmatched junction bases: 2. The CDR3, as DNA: TGTGCCAGCAGCTTACAGGGGGCCCACGAGCAGTACTTC. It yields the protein CASSLQGAHEQYF.

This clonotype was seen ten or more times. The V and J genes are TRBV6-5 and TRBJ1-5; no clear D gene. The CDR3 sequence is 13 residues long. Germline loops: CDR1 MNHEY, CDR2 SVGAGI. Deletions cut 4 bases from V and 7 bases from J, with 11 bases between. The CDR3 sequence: CASSLGTGQPQHF. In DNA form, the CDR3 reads TGTGCCAGCAGTTTAGGAACCGGCCAGCCCCAGCATTTT.

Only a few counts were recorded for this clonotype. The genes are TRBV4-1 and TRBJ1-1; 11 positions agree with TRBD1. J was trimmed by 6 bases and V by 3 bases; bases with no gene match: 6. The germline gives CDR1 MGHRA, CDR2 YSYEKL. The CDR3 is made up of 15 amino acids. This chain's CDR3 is CASSQLRDRGSEAFF. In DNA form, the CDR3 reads TGCGCCAGCAGCCAGCTCCGGGACAGGGGGTCTGAAGCTTTCTTT.

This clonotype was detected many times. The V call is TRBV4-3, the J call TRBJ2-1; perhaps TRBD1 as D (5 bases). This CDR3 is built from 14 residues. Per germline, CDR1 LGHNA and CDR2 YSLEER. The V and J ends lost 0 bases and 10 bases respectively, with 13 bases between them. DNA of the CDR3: TGCGCCAGCAGCCAAGAATTTAGGGGAAGGGAGCAGTTCTTC. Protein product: CASSQEFRGREQFF.

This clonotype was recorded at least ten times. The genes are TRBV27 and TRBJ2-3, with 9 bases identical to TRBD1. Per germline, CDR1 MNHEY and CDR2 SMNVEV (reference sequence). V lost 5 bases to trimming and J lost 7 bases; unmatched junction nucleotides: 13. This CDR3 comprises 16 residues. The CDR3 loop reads CASSKAGQGRQYTQYF. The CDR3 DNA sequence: TGTGCCAGCAGTAAAGCGGGACAGGGACGTCAATATACGCAGTATTTT.